Each of the 31 T cell receptor beta chains below was sequenced from the same sample in a study of tumor and adjacent non-tumor tissue in lung cancer. TCRbeta libraries were built with three rounds of nested PCR, modified from ARM-PCR. A single record per CDR3 protein comes from TCRdb applying MiXCR to the multiplex PCR reads. Of 50,000 to 60,000 distinct CDR3 sequences detected, 74% appear once; the ten largest clones hold 20% to 25%. The template was RNA from unsorted bulk tissue. The normal lung tissue was taken more than 3 cm from the tumor edge. The sample taken for sequencing was distant non-tumor lung tissue. The receptor source for this set is an older woman with non-small cell lung cancer.

This clonotype occurred a few times. The junction departs from the called germline gene at one end, perhaps through a read error. This sequence joins TRBV6-2 or TRBV6-3 and TRBJ1-1; D remains unclear. Germline V CDR1 and CDR2: MNHEY, SVGEGT. The CDR3 is 12 residues long. The CDR3 nucleotides are TGTGCCAGCAGTCGAGATTACACTGAAGCTCTCTTT. This sequence encodes CASSRDYTEALF.

Concerning this clonotype itself: A single base separates this from a much larger clone, so it may be a read error. The chain's CDR3 is CAWSGSAYERYF. CDR3 nucleotide sequence: TGTGCCTGGAGTGGGTCGGCCTACGAGCGGTACTTC. The rearrangement joins TRBV30 to TRBJ2-7; no definite D call. The CDR3 is made up of 12 amino acids. The germline V gene encodes CDR1 GTSNPN and CDR2 SVGIG (reference sequence). The whole variable domain, remainder taken from reference TRBV30 and TRBJ2-7, is SQTIHQWPATLVQPVGSPLSLECTVEGTSNPNLYWYRQAAGRGLQLLFYSVGIGQISSEVPQNLSASRPQDRQFILSSKKLLLSDSGFYLCAWSGSAYERYFGPGTRLTVT.

Comments on this clonotype: A junction boundary mismatches the germline segment, possibly from a read error. V is TRBV6-2 or TRBV6-3 and J is TRBJ1-1; maybe TRBD1 (5 bases). The CDR3 is 14 residues long. Looked up from germline, CDR1 is MNHEY and CDR2 is SVGEGT. Here the CDR3 DNA reads TGTACCAGCAGTCATGGCCGGGGCGGCACTGAAGTTTTCTTT. It is translated as CTSSHGRGGTEVFF.

Regarding this clonotype: This may be a read error, as it is one base from a much larger clone. The chain combines TRBV18 with TRBJ2-3; no clear D gene. Germline loops: CDR1 KGHSH, CDR2 LQKENI. The CDR3 covers 12 residues. Trimming pared 3 bases from V and 4 bases from J, leaving 5 bases between. This CDR3 reads CASSPISDTQYF. The CDR3 coding sequence is TGTGCCAGCTCACCTATATCAGATACGCAGTATTTT. The entire variable domain, with the rest obtained from reference TRBV18 and TRBJ2-3, is as follows: NAGVMQNPRHLVRRRGQEARLRCSPMKGHSHVYWYRQLPEEGLKFMVYLQKENIIDESGMPKERFSAEFPKEGPSILRIQQVVRGDSAAYFCASSPISDTQYFGPGTRLTVL.

This rearrangement joins TRBV4-1 to TRBJ2-5; 14 bases agree with TRBD2. With 4 bases clipped from V and 4 bases from J, the junction kept 5 bases outside the gene matches. CDR3 length equals 16 residues. The germline V gene has CDR1 MGHRA and CDR2 YSYEKL. In DNA form, the CDR3 reads TGCGCCAGCAGCCTAAATGGACTAGCGGGGGGAGAGACCCAGTACTTC. It translates to CASSLNGLAGGETQYF.

About this clonotype itself: A read error may account for a junction end that differs from germline. CDR3 protein: CASRGTVRNKQFF. As DNA, the CDR3 is TGTGCCAGCAGAGGGACAGTACGCAATAAGCAGTTCTTC. The rearrangement uses TRBV12-3 or TRBV12-4 and TRBJ2-1; TRBD1 matches at 7 bases. The CDR3 is 13 amino acids.

This clonotype rates as medium-sized. J is TRBJ1-2 and V is TRBV11-2, with D perhaps TRBD1 (5 bases). Germline lookup yields CDR1 SGHAT and CDR2 FQNNGV. Trimming took 3 bases from V and 13 from J, leaving 15 bases between them. This CDR3 spans 12 amino acids. The CDR3 DNA reads as TGTGCCAGCAGCTTTGGTCGACAGTGGACCACCTTC. Amino acids: CASSFGRQWTTF.

This clonotype was found many times. The chain joins TRBV5-1 to TRBJ2-7; 9 nucleotides agree with TRBD1. The CDR3 is 14 residues long. J gave up 2 bases and V 0 bases, and 0 bases lay outside the gene matches. CDR1 and CDR2 (germline): SGHRS, YFSETQ. In nucleotides, the CDR3 is TGCGCCAGCAGCTTGGACAGGGGGCCCTACGAGCAGTACTTC. Encoded protein: CASSLDRGPYEQYF.

About this clonotype itself: At one of its ends the junction is not consistent with the germline gene, which may arise from a read error. The chain couples TRBV11-1 to TRBJ2-1, with D maybe TRBD1 (5 bases). There are 13 residues in the CDR3. Germline V lookup: CDR1 SGHAT, CDR2 FQDESV (reference sequence). DNA of the CDR3: TGTGCCAGCTGCTTAACGACAGTGCGTGAGCAATTCTTC. Amino acids: CASCLTTVREQFF.

For this clonotype: As the CDR3 is not closed by the conserved phenylalanine or tryptophan, this likely results from a read error. The chain joins TRBV11-2 to TRBJ1-1; 9 bases fit TRBD1. Germline V gene data show CDR1 as SGHAT and CDR2 as FQNNGV. V shed 8 bases, J shed 8 bases, and the junction held 21 bases outside the gene matches. The CDR3 runs 17 residues. Here the CDR3 reads CASGSNRGRRLNSEAFL. CDR3 coding DNA: TGTGCCAGCGGCTCGAACAGGGGGCGCCGACTGAACTCAGAAGCTTTCTTA.

For this clonotype: This may arise from a read error, as a much more abundant clone is one base away. This rearrangement joins TRBV24-1 to TRBJ2-1; D is ambiguous. The CDR3 is 13 residues long. Germline V gene data show CDR1 as KGHDR and CDR2 as SFDVKD. The chain's CDR3 is CVTSDFRKTEQFF. CDR3 DNA: TGTGTCACCAGTGATTTCAGGAAGACTGAGCAGTTCTTC.

This clonotype has ten or more counts. V gene TRBV20-1 combines with J gene TRBJ2-3; D unresolved. The germline gives CDR1 DFQATT, CDR2 SNEGSKA (reference sequence). The CDR3 is 11 amino acids. Trimming cost V 5 bases and J 8 bases, with 11 bases left between them. The CDR3 nucleotides are TGCAGTGCTCCTTGGGTTGGTACGCAGTATTTT. This encodes CSAPWVGTQYF.

Details on this clonotype: No conserved phenylalanine or tryptophan is present at the end of the CDR3, so a read error is the likely explanation. The genes are TRBV4-3 and TRBJ2-2; 8 bases map to TRBD2. The V segment lost 0 bases and the J segment 9 bases; nucleotides outside the gene matches: 6. Looked up from germline, CDR1 is LGHNA and CDR2 is YSLEER. This CDR3 has 15 residues. CDR3 in DNA: TGCGCCAGCAGCCAAGATGCAGCGGGAGTCTGGGAGCTGTTTCTT. Amino acids: CASSQDAAGVWELFL.

As regards this clonotype: The junction departs from the called germline gene at one end, perhaps through a read error. The chain employs TRBV4-3 and TRBJ1-1; D is uncertain. The CDR3 consists of 14 residues. CDR1 is LGHNA and CDR2 is YSLEER in the germline V gene. CDR3 protein: CASRQGGRKTGAFF. CDR3 nucleotides: TGCGCCAGCCGCCAAGGTGGAAGGAAGACTGGAGCTTTCTTT.

Note on this clonotype: The junction departs from germline at one end; a sequencing error may be responsible. The chain couples TRBV4-3 to TRBJ1-5; D is possibly TRBD1 (6 bases). Germline CDR1 and CDR2: LGHNA and YSLEER. The CDR3 is made up of 15 amino acids. The CDR3 sequence: CVSSLAMTRGQPQHF. In DNA, the CDR3 is TGCGTCAGCAGCCTCGCGATGACAAGGGGGCAGCCCCAGCATTTT.

J is TRBJ2-7 and V is TRBV5-4, with a tentative D call TRBD2 (6 bases). V shed 4 bases and J shed 1 base, with 12 bases lying between them. CDR1 is SGHNT and CDR2 is YYREEE in the germline V gene (reference sequence). This CDR3 region has 14 residues. The CDR3 nucleotides read TGTGCCAGCAGCCCGGGAGAGGTATCCTACGAGCAGTACTTC. Translating gives CASSPGEVSYEQYF.

In regard to this clonotype: The junction shows a germline mismatch at one end, possibly a read error. CDR3 residues: CASSPDRGGTGAFF. The CDR3 DNA is TGTGCCAGCAGCCCCGACAGGGGAGGCACTGGAGCTTTCTTT. This sequence joins TRBV11-2 and TRBJ1-1; TRBD1 agrees at 8 bases. Germline CDR1 and CDR2: SGHAT and FQNNGV. The length of the CDR3 is 14 residues.

Of note for this clonotype: One junction end does not reproduce the germline sequence, and a read error may be involved. The chain couples TRBV29-1 to TRBJ2-5; D call uncertain. Germline CDR1 is SQVTM and CDR2 is ANQGSEA. The CDR3 is 11 residues long. The CDR3 here is CSVVPLETQYF. Written as DNA, the CDR3 is TGCAGCGTTGTGCCCCTAGAGACCCAGTACTTT.

The sample holds a few counts of this clonotype. A clone one base away is much larger, so this may be a read error. J is TRBJ1-3 and V is TRBV6-5; D remains unclear. Trimming left V 6 bases short and J 0 bases short, with 9 bases between. Germline loops: CDR1 MNHEY, CDR2 SVGAGI. The CDR3 is 14 amino acids. CDR3 nucleotides: TGTGCCAGCAGGGAGTTCAGCTCTGGAAACACCATATATTTT. It specifies CASREFSSGNTIYF.

This chain uses TRBV29-1 with TRBJ2-5; TRBD1 matches 8 bases. V dropped 3 bases and J dropped 3; count of bases not matched to a gene: 3. Germline assignment: CDR1 SQVTM and CDR2 ANQGSEA. The CDR3 loop spans 13 amino acids. This CDR3 is CSVDRGREETQYF. CDR3 nucleotides: TGCAGCGTTGACAGGGGGCGGGAAGAGACCCAGTACTTC.

About this clonotype: Because it lacks the conserved phenylalanine or tryptophan at the end, this CDR3 is likely a read error. The V gene is TRBV20-1, the J gene TRBJ1-6; 8 positions match TRBD1. Germline V gives CDR1 DFQATT, CDR2 SNEGSKA (reference sequence). The CDR3 totals 12 residues. Written as DNA, the CDR3 is TGCAGCCCGACAGGGGATAATTCGCCCCTCCACCTT. Its protein product is CSPTGDNSPLHL.

This clonotype was seen a handful of times. A much larger clone lies a single base off, so this may be a read error. The chain has TRBV5-4 and TRBJ2-7; 7 nucleotides align to TRBD1. Germline values: CDR1 SGHNT, CDR2 YYREEE (reference sequence). The CDR3 runs to 13 residues. CDR3 coding DNA: TGTGCCAGCAGCTACAGGGGAACCTACGAGCGGTACTTC. Protein sequence: CASSYRGTYERYF.

This clonotype has ten or more counts. CDR3 in DNA: TGTGCCAGCAGCCTCAGGGTTGGAACGTACGAGCAGTACTTC. Translation gives CASSLRVGTYEQYF. The J gene is TRBJ2-7, the V gene TRBV5-4, with a weak D call TRBD1 (5 bases). The germline gives CDR1 SGHNT, CDR2 YYREEE (reference sequence). The ends were cut back, 4 bases at V and 4 bases at J, with 15 bases in the middle. There are 14 residues in the CDR3.

About this clonotype itself: As the CDR3 is not closed by the conserved phenylalanine or tryptophan, this likely results from a read error. The chain has TRBV4-3 and TRBJ2-3, with D tentatively TRBD1 or TRBD2 (5 bases each). This CDR3 is built from 16 residues. Germline lookup yields CDR1 LGHNA and CDR2 YSLEER. For the CDR3, the DNA is TGCGCCACCAGCCAAGGGGCAGGGAGCGTCACAGATACGCAGTATTAT. This codes for CATSQGAGSVTDTQYY.

With regard to this clonotype: At one of its ends the junction is not consistent with the germline gene, which may arise from a read error. The chain has TRBV5-6 and TRBJ2-5; a weak D match, TRBD2 (6 bases). The length of the CDR3 is 14 residues. Germline V lookup: CDR1 SGHDT, CDR2 YYEEEE. The CDR3 bases are TGTACCAGCAGCAAGACCGGGCCGGGGGAGACCCGGTACTTC. As protein: CTSSKTGPGETRYF.

The table lists this clonotype with a few counts. The rearrangement uses TRBV5-1 and TRBJ2-1; 9 nucleotides line up with TRBD1. V gave up 6 bases and J gave up 8 bases; unmatched junction bases: 15. Germline values: CDR1 SGHRS, CDR2 YFSETQ. This CDR3 region has 16 residues. DNA of the CDR3: TGCGCCAGCAACAGCTTCGGACAGGGGAGTAGGGATGAGCAGTTCTTC. This encodes CASNSFGQGSRDEQFF.

V usage is TRBV29-1 and J usage is TRBJ2-6; no clear D. Per the germline V gene, CDR1 is SQVTM and CDR2 is ANQGSEA. The CDR3 contains 16 residues. Trimming removed 0 bases at V and 9 bases at J, with 18 bases between. CDR3 nucleotide sequence: TGCAGCGTTGAAGAGACGATTTCTGCTAGGGTCAACGTCCTGACTTTC. It yields the protein CSVEETISARVNVLTF.

This clonotype has just a few counts. A much larger clone differs by one base, so this may be a read error. V usage is TRBV24-1 and J usage is TRBJ1-5; no clear D. CDR1 and CDR2 (germline): KGHDR, SFDVKD. This CDR3 comprises 13 residues. The CDR3 DNA sequence: TGTGCCACCAGACCGGGAACCAGTCAGCTCCAGCATTTT. It translates to CATRPGTSQLQHF.

This clonotype was counted ten times or more. The chain couples TRBV12-3 or TRBV12-4 to TRBJ2-7, with D perhaps being TRBD1 or TRBD2 (5 bases each). This CDR3 spans 18 amino acids. Trimming cost V 4 bases and J 7 bases, with 29 bases left between them. CDR3 sequence reads: CASSSLYPTTFTGGEQYF. Written as DNA, the CDR3 is TGTGCCAGCAGTTCGCTCTATCCCACCACTTTTACAGGAGGTGAGCAGTACTTC.

Comments on this clonotype: This may be a read error: a much more frequent sequence differs by one nucleotide. The chain carries TRBV25-1 and TRBJ2-1; 10 bases are a match to TRBD2. Trimming cost V 7 bases and J 10 bases; bases outside gene matches: 13. The germline V gene encodes CDR1 MGHDK and CDR2 SYGVNS. CDR3 length equals 15 residues. CDR3 sequence reads: CASTPPSGGIREQFF. The CDR3 nucleotides read TGTGCCAGCACTCCCCCTAGCGGGGGTATACGGGAGCAGTTCTTC.

Regarding this clonotype: It may be a read error: a sequence one base away is much more abundant. The chain uses TRBV28 and TRBJ2-1; TRBD2 agrees at 12 bases. The CDR3 length is 15 residues. CDR1 is MDHEN, CDR2 SYDVKM, per germline. CDR3 amino acids: CASSLLAGGYNQQFF. The CDR3 DNA reads TGTGCCAGCAGTCTTCTAGCGGGAGGGTACAATCAGCAGTTCTTC.